Below, 2 T cell receptor beta chains from the same sample are listed, as sequenced in a study of blood T cell repertoires in COVID-19. Profiled with immunoSEQ multiplex PCR; TCRdb holds only in-frame clones, not every one. The sample includes approximately 400,000 clones, roughly 86% of them seen just once. Sequencing was carried out using peripheral blood. These receptors all stem from a human donor with acute or convalescent COVID-19. The donor label of this sample is uncertain.

This chain uses TRBV6-1 with TRBJ2-6; D ambiguous. CDR1 and CDR2 from the germline V gene are MNHNS and SASEGT. The V end lost 2 bases, the J end lost 0 bases, and 8 bases lay between the germline ends. This CDR3 is built from 16 residues. In DNA, the CDR3 is TGTGCCAGCAGTGAAAGGCCTAGCTCTGGGGCCAACGTCCTGACTTTC. Translation: CASSERPSSGANVLTF.

This rearrangement joins TRBV18 to TRBJ1-2, with D possibly TRBD1 on 6 matching bases. The germline CDR1 and CDR2 sequences are KGHSH and LQKENI. The CDR3 covers 12 residues. V was trimmed by 6 bases and J by 9 bases, leaving 14 bases between them. Written as DNA, the CDR3 is TGTGCCAGCTCCATCCGGGGGGCCAGCTACACCTTC. Encoded protein: CASSIRGASYTF. Together with reference TRBV18 and TRBJ1-2, the CDR3 gives the full variable domain: NAGVMQNPRHLVRRRGQEARLRCSPMKGHSHVYWYRQLPEEGLKFMVYLQKENIIDESGMPKERFSAEFPKEGPSILRIQQVVRGDSAAYFCASSIRGASYTFGSGTRLTVV.